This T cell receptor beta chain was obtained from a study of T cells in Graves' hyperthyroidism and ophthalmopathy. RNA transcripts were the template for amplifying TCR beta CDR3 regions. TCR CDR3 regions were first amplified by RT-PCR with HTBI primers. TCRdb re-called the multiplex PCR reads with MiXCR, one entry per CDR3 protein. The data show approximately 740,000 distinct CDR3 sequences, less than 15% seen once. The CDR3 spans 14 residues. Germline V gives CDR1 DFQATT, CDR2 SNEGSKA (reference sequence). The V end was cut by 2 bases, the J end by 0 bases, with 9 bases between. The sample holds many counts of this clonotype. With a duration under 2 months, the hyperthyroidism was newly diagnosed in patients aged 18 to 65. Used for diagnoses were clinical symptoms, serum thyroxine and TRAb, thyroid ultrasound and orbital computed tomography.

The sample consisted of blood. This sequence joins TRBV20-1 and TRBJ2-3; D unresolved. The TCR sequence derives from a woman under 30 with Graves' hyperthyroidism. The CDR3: CSARPGPSTDTQYF. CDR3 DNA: TGCAGTGCTAGACCCGGGCCTAGCACAGATACGCAGTATTTT.